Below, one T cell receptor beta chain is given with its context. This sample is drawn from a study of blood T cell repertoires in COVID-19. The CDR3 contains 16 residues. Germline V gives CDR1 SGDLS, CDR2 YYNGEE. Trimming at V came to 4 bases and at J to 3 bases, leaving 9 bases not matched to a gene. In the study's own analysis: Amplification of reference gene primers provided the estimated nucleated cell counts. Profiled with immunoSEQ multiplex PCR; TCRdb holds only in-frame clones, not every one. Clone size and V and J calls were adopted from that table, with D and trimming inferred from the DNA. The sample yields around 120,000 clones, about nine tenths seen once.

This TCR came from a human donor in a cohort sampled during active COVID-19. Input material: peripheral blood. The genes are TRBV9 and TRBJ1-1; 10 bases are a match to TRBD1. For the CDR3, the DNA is TGTGCCAGCAGCCGTGGGACAGGGGAAGGGTACACTGAAGCTTTCTTT. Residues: CASSRGTGEGYTEAFF.